The clone carrying this T cell receptor beta chain was found a few times. Its antigen is unidentified. The PCR employed 60 Vbeta primers together with 13 Jbeta primers. This table comes from immunoSEQ multiplex PCR, and its TCRdb copy is limited to in-frame clones, with some not included. The sample has 72,000 or so clones, around 74% seen once. These data belong to a study of cytomegalovirus exposure and HLA in healthy donors. Study conclusions and caveats: Compared with the roughly 700-donor mean, an Asian-associated ancestry cluster reportedly had fewer N-insertions, according to a later analysis.

The ends were cut back, 3 bases at V and 7 bases at J, with 13 bases in the middle. Germline-derived CDR1 and CDR2 are MDHEN and SYDVKM. The CDR3 is 14 amino acids. Sequencing input: PBMCs. The chain has TRBV28 and TRBJ2-1; D is perhaps TRBD2 (6 bases). The sequence was obtained from a woman aged 25 to 39 in good health and CMV-seropositive. The CDR3 nucleotides are TGTGCCAGCAGTTTTTCCGGAGGGAGGAATGAGCAGTTCTTC. Its protein is CASSFSGGRNEQFF.